These 13 T cell receptor beta chains originate from one sample sequenced in a study of molecular identifiers for immune sequencing clone quantification. TCRdb re-derived calls from the PCR reads in MiXCR, one entry per CDR3 protein. The data show 90,000 to 120,000 distinct CDR3 sequences, 36% seen once. Source material: naive CD8+ T cells from blood, with Jurkat cell RNA spiked in. Noted subset: FACS-sorted CD8+CD4-CCR7+CD45RA+ naive T cells. The origin of the receptors is a human donor in good health. Some libraries in this study had Jurkat cell RNA spiked in.

In the case of this clonotype: This likely comes from a read error, as the CDR3 has no conserved phenylalanine or tryptophan at its end. The gene calls are TRBV2 and TRBJ1-2, with 9 bases aligning to TRBD1. Germline V gene sequence: CDR1 SNHLY, CDR2 FYNNEI. Losses at the gene ends were 6 bases for V and 3 bases for J; bases not matched to a gene: 2. This CDR3 contains 13 residues. The CDR3 spells CASRWTGDYGYTL. CDR3 DNA sequence: TGTGCCAGCAGATGGACAGGGGACTATGGCTACACCCTC.

V and J are TRBV20-1 and TRBJ2-7, with D perhaps being TRBD1 or TRBD2 (5 bases each). The germline gives CDR1 DFQATT, CDR2 SNEGSKA (reference sequence). Trimming shortened V by 5 bases and J by 5 bases, and 16 bases separated the two germline ends. The CDR3 runs to 13 residues. For the CDR3, the DNA is TGCAGTGCTGGGACCCCCTGGACCCACGAGCAGTACTTC. This gives the protein CSAGTPWTHEQYF.

This clonotype was observed at least ten times. Sequence at one end of the junction differs from germline and may be a read error. The chain combines TRBV28 with TRBJ1-2, with a possible D match to TRBD1 (6 bases). This CDR3 region has 12 residues. In germline, CDR1 is MDHEN, CDR2 SYDVKM. The CDR3 sequence is CASSYRAYDYTF. The CDR3, as DNA: TGTGCCAGCAGTTACAGGGCCTATGACTACACCTTC.

The chain employs TRBV7-6 and TRBJ2-7; 7 positions agree with TRBD1. V gave up 1 base and J gave up 5 bases; unmatched junction bases: 5. Per the germline V gene, CDR1 is SGHVS and CDR2 is FNYEAQ. This CDR3 contains 14 residues. CDR3 nucleotide sequence: TGTGCCAGCAGCTTAGAGGACAGGTCTAACGAGCAGTACTTC. Encoded protein: CASSLEDRSNEQYF.

V is TRBV12-3 or TRBV12-4 and J is TRBJ2-1; 9 bases are shared with TRBD2. The CDR3 sequence is 21 residues long. V shed 7 bases, J shed 0 bases, and the junction held 22 bases outside the gene matches. CDR3 residues: CASTPWGTGTSPSSSYNEQFF. The CDR3 DNA follows: TGTGCCAGCACCCCCTGGGGCACCGGGACTAGCCCATCGAGCTCCTACAATGAGCAGTTCTTC.

The chain has TRBV19 and TRBJ2-3, with D uncertain. The length of the CDR3 is 14 residues. V lost 9 bases and J lost 3, with 16 bases in between. Germline loops: CDR1 LNHDA, CDR2 SQIVND (reference sequence). This CDR3 reads CASQLWGGTDTQYF. CDR3 bases: TGTGCCAGCCAACTTTGGGGTGGGACAGATACGCAGTATTTT.

A remark on this clonotype: One junction end does not reproduce the germline sequence, and a read error may be involved. The chain uses TRBV9 and TRBJ1-1; D call uncertain. Germline values: CDR1 SGDLS, CDR2 YYNGEE. This CDR3 spans 14 amino acids. In DNA, the CDR3 is TGTGCCGGCAGCGCGAAGGTTCAGAACACTGAAGCTTTCTTT. Translation gives CAGSAKVQNTEAFF.

Details on this clonotype: Given a much more abundant clone one base away, this may be a read error. Because the CDR3 is missing its conserved closing phenylalanine or tryptophan, this is likely a read error. This rearrangement joins TRBV6-2 or TRBV6-3 to TRBJ2-7; D unclear. Between the trimmed V and J ends, which lost 5 bases and 7 bases, there was a span of 9 bases. Germline loops: CDR1 MNHEY, CDR2 SVGEGT. The CDR3 has 11 residues. CDR3 DNA: TGTGCCAGCAGTCCCGCGGAGGAGCAGTACATC. This translates into CASSPAEEQYI.

Details on this clonotype: A read error is possible here, since a much larger clone lies one base away. This chain links TRBV13 with TRBJ1-2; perhaps TRBD1 as D (5 bases). Germline V lookup: CDR1 PRHDT, CDR2 FYEKMQ (reference sequence). The length of the CDR3 is 13 residues. Trimming removed 6 bases from V and 2 bases from J, with 10 bases in between. CDR3 in DNA: TGTGCCAGCAGAAAGGGACTGAACTATGGCTACACCTTC. Protein sequence: CASRKGLNYGYTF.

This clonotype was seen more than once but under ten times. The CDR3 coding sequence is TGTGCCAGCAGCTTCCCCCTAGTGGATGAGCAGTTCTTC. As protein: CASSFPLVDEQFF. The genes are TRBV13 and TRBJ2-1; no reliable D call. The CDR3 is 13 residues long. The V gene lost 3 bases and the J gene lost 8 bases, with 11 bases spanning the gap. Germline lookup yields CDR1 PRHDT and CDR2 FYEKMQ (reference sequence).

This clonotype turned up a few times. The chain couples TRBV28 to TRBJ2-3, with D possibly being TRBD2 (5 bases). The CDR3 is 14 amino acids. Trimming shortened V by 3 bases and J by 5 bases, and 12 bases separated the two germline ends. CDR1 MDHEN and CDR2 SYDVKM come from the germline V gene. The CDR3 loop is CASSFRWEQDTQYF. CDR3 DNA sequence: TGTGCCAGCAGTTTTAGGTGGGAGCAAGATACGCAGTATTTT.

The J gene is TRBJ2-1, the V gene TRBV21-1. TRBV21-1 is a pseudogene. CDR3 size: 12 residues. The CDR3 spells CASSKKGQWQFF. The CDR3 region has the DNA TGTGCCAGCAGCAAAAAAGGACAGTGGCAGTTCTTC.

Of note for this clonotype: This may be a read error, as it is one base from a much larger clone. This CDR3 is missing its conserved last phenylalanine or tryptophan, likely due to a read error. This chain connects TRBV27 to TRBJ2-3; D is ambiguous. V shed 8 bases and J shed 2 bases, with 8 bases lying between them. The CDR3 has 12 amino acids. Looked up from germline, CDR1 is MNHEY and CDR2 is SMNVEV (reference sequence). In DNA, the CDR3 is TGTGCCAGCGGCGGTGACACAGATACGCAGTATATT. Its translation: CASGGDTDTQYI.